These 15 T cell receptor beta chains originate from one sample sequenced in a study of OX40 agonist ivuxolimab in advanced cancers. This table comes from immunoSEQ multiplex PCR, and its TCRdb copy is limited to in-frame clones, with some not included. The data contain around 99,000 clones, nearly 90% of them singletons. The sample here was CD4+ or CD8+ T cells sorted from blood, taken in a trial of the OX40 agonist ivuxolimab. The receptors come from an adult with an advanced solid tumor such as melanoma, head and neck, liver or kidney cancer.

The gene calls are TRBV30 and TRBJ2-5; D might be TRBD1 (6 bases). Germline CDR1 GTSNPN, CDR2 SVGIG (reference sequence). With 0 bases removed from V and 4 bases from J, the gap between germline ends came to 18 bases. CDR3 length: 16 amino acids. CDR3 DNA: TGTGCCTGGAGTGTACTGGCGCAGGGGAAGCGAGAGACCCAGTACTTC. Protein: CAWSVLAQGKRETQYF.

The V gene is TRBV2, the J gene TRBJ2-1, with D perhaps matching TRBD2 (7 bases). V lost 7 bases to trimming and J lost 12 bases, with 19 bases between them. The CDR3 is 13 amino acids. CDR1 SNHLY and CDR2 FYNNEI come from the germline V gene. CDR3 DNA sequence: TGTGCCAGCAAGGCTGGGGGGGCGAGGGGGCAGTTCTTC. This codes for CASKAGGARGQFF.

In DNA form, the CDR3 reads TGCGCCAGCAGCTTTCAGGGGAGTGGCTACACCTTC. Its translation is CASSFQGSGYTF. V and J are TRBV5-1 and TRBJ1-2, with D possibly being TRBD1 (6 bases). The CDR3 has 12 residues. V lost 2 bases to trimming and J lost 7 bases, with 9 bases between them. In germline, CDR1 is SGHRS, CDR2 YFSETQ.

This clone was counted only a few times. The V call is TRBV27, the J call TRBJ2-5; the D gene is possibly TRBD2 (6 bases). Trimming cost V 4 bases and J 5 bases, with 20 bases left between them. This CDR3 spans 16 amino acids. Germline CDR1 is MNHEY and CDR2 is SMNVEV (reference sequence). In DNA, the CDR3 is TGTGCCAGCAGTTCCGGCTGGCGGGGAGGCGTGGAGACCCAGTACTTC. Its protein is CASSSGWRGGVETQYF.

The chain combines TRBV5-6 with TRBJ1-3; 7 bases agree with TRBD1. Germline-derived CDR1 and CDR2 are SGHDT and YYEEEE. CDR3 size: 16 residues. V dropped 4 bases and J dropped 0; count of bases not matched to a gene: 7. CDR3 sequence: CASSKRQGFSGNTIYF. In nucleotides, the CDR3 is TGTGCCAGCAGCAAGCGACAGGGATTCTCTGGAAACACCATATATTTT. Supplemented by reference TRBV5-6 and TRBJ1-3, the full variable domain reads DAGVTQSPTHLIKTRGQQVTLRCSPKSGHDTVSWYQQALGQGPQFIFQYYEEEERQRGNFPDRFSGHQFPNYSSELNVNALLLGDSALYLCASSKRQGFSGNTIYFGEGSWLTVV.

The chain combines TRBV27 with TRBJ2-3; no definite D call. V was cut by 2 bases and J by 3 bases, with 12 bases left in between. The germline V gene has CDR1 MNHEY and CDR2 SMNVEV (reference sequence). The CDR3 extends over 15 amino acids. In DNA form, the CDR3 reads TGTGCCAGCAGTTTACGTACCATACGGACAGATACGCAGTATTTT. Translated, it gives CASSLRTIRTDTQYF.

This clone showed up just a few times. The chain carries TRBV5-1 and TRBJ2-7; D may be TRBD1 (6 bases). The CDR3 length is 13 residues. Germline values: CDR1 SGHRS, CDR2 YFSETQ. V gave up 10 bases and J gave up 5 bases, with 19 bases separating them. The CDR3, as DNA: TGCGCCCGCCGGGACAAGTCAGAACACGAGCAGTACTTC. Its translation: CARRDKSEHEQYF.

The chain carries TRBV5-4 and TRBJ1-1; 8 bases agree with TRBD1. The V gene end was trimmed by 2 bases and the J gene end by 1 base; junction bases not matched to a gene: 4. This CDR3 comprises 15 residues. Per germline, CDR1 SGHNT and CDR2 YYREEE (reference sequence). CDR3 nucleotide sequence: TGTGCCAGCAGCTTTCCGACAGGGGCGAACACTGAAGCTTTCTTT. The encoded protein is CASSFPTGANTEAFF.

This clone was counted a few times. V gene TRBV28 combines with J gene TRBJ2-7; perhaps D is TRBD1 or TRBD2 (5 bases each). The CDR3 has 15 amino acids. The V and J ends lost 1 base and 0 bases respectively, with 10 bases between them. The V gene's germline CDR1 is MDHEN and CDR2 SYDVKM. In DNA form, the CDR3 reads TGTGCCAGCAGTTTATCCGGGGCGCCCTCCTACGAGCAGTACTTC. Its protein product is CASSLSGAPSYEQYF. Full variable domain (rest looked up from reference TRBV28 and TRBJ2-7): DVKVTQSSRYLVKRTGEKVFLECVQDMDHENMFWYRQDPGLGLRLIYFSYDVKMKEKGDIPEGYSVSREKKERFSLILESASTNQTSMYLCASSLSGAPSYEQYFGPGTRLTVT.

The chain links TRBV27 to TRBJ2-3, with 7 bases matching TRBD2. Looked up from germline, CDR1 is MNHEY and CDR2 is SMNVEV (reference sequence). The CDR3 covers 15 residues. V was pared by 5 bases and J by 1 base, with 6 bases of the junction left unmatched. DNA for the CDR3: TGTGCCAGCAGTCTTCCGAGCGGGGGCACAGATACGCAGTATTTT. Protein product: CASSLPSGGTDTQYF.

This sequence joins TRBV6-6 and TRBJ2-7; maybe TRBD1 (6 bases). V lost 7 bases and J lost 3, with 19 bases in between. The germline CDR1 and CDR2 sequences are MNHNY and SVGAGI (reference sequence). The CDR3 has 15 residues. The CDR3 sequence: CASTPYQGKFYEQYF. CDR3 DNA sequence: TGTGCCAGCACGCCCTATCAGGGGAAATTCTACGAGCAGTACTTC.

The chain has TRBV7-3 and TRBJ2-7; possible D gene TRBD1, 6 bases. Trimming shortened V by 0 bases and J by 2 bases, and 14 bases separated the two germline ends. The CDR3 covers 16 residues. Germline loops: CDR1 SGHTA, CDR2 FQGTGA. Written as DNA, the CDR3 is TGTGCCAGCAGCTTAACACAGGGTCCTGAAGCCTACGAGCAGTACTTC. Translating it yields CASSLTQGPEAYEQYF. The complete variable domain, with remaining parts taken from reference TRBV7-3 and TRBJ2-7, reads GAGVSQTPSNKVTEKGKYVELRCDPISGHTALYWYRQSLGQGPEFLIYFQGTGAADDSGLPNDRFFAVRPEGSVSTLKIQRTERGDSAVYLCASSLTQGPEAYEQYFGPGTRLTVT.

The rearrangement uses TRBV5-4 and TRBJ2-3, with D possibly called TRBD1 or TRBD2 (7 bases each). Germline lookup yields CDR1 SGHNT and CDR2 YYREEE (reference sequence). Trimming removed 4 bases at V and 4 bases at J, with 13 bases between. The CDR3 extends over 14 amino acids. DNA for the CDR3: TGTGCCAGCAGCGTACAGGGGAGGGCAGATACGCAGTATTTT. This codes for CASSVQGRADTQYF.

DNA for the CDR3: TGTGCCAGTAGGACTAGCGGTTTATACGAGCAGTACTTC. Translating it yields CASRTSGLYEQYF. This chain links TRBV6-6 with TRBJ2-7, with TRBD2 identical over 10 bases. The CDR3 has 13 residues. Looked up from germline, CDR1 is MNHNY and CDR2 is SVGAGI (reference sequence). With 9 bases clipped from V and 4 bases from J, the junction kept 6 bases outside the gene matches.

The V and J genes are TRBV7-9 and TRBJ2-1; D gene uncertain. The CDR3 runs 11 residues. Per germline, CDR1 SEHNR and CDR2 FQNEAQ (reference sequence). Trimming removed 3 bases at V and 8 bases at J, with 5 bases between. As DNA, the CDR3 is TGTGCCAGCAGCTTGTGGGATGAGCAGTTCTTC. Protein product: CASSLWDEQFF.